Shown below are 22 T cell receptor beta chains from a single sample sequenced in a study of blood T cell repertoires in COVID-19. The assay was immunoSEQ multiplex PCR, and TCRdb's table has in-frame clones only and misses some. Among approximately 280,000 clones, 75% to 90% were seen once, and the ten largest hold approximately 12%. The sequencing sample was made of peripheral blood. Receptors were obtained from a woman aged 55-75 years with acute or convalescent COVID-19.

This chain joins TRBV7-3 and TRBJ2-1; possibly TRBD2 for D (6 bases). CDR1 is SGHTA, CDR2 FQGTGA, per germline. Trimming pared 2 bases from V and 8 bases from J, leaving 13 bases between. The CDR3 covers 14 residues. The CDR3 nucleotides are TGTGCCAGCAGCTTAGGGCACGGGGACTATGAGCAGTTCTTC. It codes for CASSLGHGDYEQFF.

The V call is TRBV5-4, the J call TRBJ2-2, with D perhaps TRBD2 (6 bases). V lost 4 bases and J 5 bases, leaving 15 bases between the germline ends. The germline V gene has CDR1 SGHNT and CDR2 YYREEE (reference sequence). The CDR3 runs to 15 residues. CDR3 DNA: TGTGCCAGCAGCACTAGTGGGAGGTATACCGGGGAGCTGTTTTTT. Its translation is CASSTSGRYTGELFF.

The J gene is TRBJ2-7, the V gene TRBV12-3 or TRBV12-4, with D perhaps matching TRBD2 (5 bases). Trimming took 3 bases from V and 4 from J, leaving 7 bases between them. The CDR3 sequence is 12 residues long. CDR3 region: CASSFGGYEQYF. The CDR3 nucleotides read TGTGCCAGCAGTTTCGGCGGGTACGAGCAGTACTTC.

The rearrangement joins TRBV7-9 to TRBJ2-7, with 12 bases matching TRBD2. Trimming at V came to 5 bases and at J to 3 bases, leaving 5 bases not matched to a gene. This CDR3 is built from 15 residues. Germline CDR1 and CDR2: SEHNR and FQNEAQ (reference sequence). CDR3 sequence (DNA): TGTGCCAGCAGCCAAGCGACTAGCGGGGGCTACGAGCAGTACTTC. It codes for CASSQATSGGYEQYF.

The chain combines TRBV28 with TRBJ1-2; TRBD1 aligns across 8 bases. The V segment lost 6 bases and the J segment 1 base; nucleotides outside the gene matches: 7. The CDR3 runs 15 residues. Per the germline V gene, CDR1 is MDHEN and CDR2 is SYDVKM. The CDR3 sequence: CASRPGDRHNYGYTF. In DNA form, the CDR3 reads TGTGCCAGCAGACCTGGGGACAGGCATAACTATGGCTACACCTTC.

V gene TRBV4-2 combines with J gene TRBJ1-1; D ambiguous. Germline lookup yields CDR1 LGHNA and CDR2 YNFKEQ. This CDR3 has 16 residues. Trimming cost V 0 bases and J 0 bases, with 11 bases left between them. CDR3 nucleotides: TGTGCCAGCAGCCAAGATCTAGCCCTCATGAACACTGAAGCTTTCTTT. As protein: CASSQDLALMNTEAFF.

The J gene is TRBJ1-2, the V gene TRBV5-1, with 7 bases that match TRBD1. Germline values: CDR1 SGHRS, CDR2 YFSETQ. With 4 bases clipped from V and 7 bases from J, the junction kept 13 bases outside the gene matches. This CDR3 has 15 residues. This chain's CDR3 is CASSPGQPQLGGYTF. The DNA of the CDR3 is TGCGCCAGCAGCCCGGGACAGCCCCAACTAGGTGGCTACACCTTC.

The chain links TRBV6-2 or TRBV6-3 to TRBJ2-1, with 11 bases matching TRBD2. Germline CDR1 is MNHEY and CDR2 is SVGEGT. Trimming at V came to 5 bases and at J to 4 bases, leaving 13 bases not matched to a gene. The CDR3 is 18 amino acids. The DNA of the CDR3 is TGTGCCAGCAGTGGTAGCGGGGGGGTGCCCCCCCCTTACAATGAGCAGTTCTTC. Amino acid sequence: CASSGSGGVPPPYNEQFF.

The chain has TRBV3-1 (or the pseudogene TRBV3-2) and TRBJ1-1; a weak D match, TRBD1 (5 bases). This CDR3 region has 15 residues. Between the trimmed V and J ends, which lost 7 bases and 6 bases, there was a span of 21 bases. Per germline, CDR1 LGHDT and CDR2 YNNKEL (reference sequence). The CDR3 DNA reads TGTGCCAGCACCTCCCTGGGGGGGATGACGCCTGAAGCTTTCTTT. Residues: CASTSLGGMTPEAFF.

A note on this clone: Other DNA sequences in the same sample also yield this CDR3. CDR3 sequence reads: CASSLAGAQETQYF. CDR3 DNA: TGTGCCAGCAGCTTAGCGGGAGCTCAAGAGACCCAGTACTTC. The J gene is TRBJ2-5, the V gene TRBV7-3; TRBD2 agrees at 7 bases. With V trimmed by 2 bases and J by 2 bases, 2 bases remained unmatched. The CDR3 runs 14 residues. The germline V gene encodes CDR1 SGHTA and CDR2 FQGTGA.

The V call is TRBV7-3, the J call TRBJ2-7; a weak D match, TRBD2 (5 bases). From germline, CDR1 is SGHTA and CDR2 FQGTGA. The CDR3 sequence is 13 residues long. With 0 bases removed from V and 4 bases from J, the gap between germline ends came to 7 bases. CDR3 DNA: TGTGCCAGCAGCTTAACGACGGGATACGAGCAGTACTTC. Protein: CASSLTTGYEQYF.

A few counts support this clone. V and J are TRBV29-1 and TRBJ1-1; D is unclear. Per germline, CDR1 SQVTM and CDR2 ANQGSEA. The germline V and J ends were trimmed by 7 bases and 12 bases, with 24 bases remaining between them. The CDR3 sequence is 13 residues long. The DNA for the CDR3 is TGCAGCGCCTCCGGACTGCTGGTCGTAGGAACTTTCTTT. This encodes CSASGLLVVGTFF.

CDR3 region: CASSEGTGVETQYF. The CDR3 DNA follows: TGTGCCAGCAGTGAGGGGACAGGGGTAGAGACCCAGTACTTC. The chain carries TRBV2 and TRBJ2-5; 10 bases are a match to TRBD1. The ends lost 3 bases at V and 4 bases at J; junction bases unmatched: 2. This CDR3 region has 14 residues. The V gene's germline CDR1 is SNHLY and CDR2 FYNNEI.

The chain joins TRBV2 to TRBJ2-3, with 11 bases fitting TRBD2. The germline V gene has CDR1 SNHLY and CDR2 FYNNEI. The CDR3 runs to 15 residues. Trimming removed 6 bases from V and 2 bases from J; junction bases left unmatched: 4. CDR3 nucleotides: TGTGCCAGCAGCATTAGCGGGGGGGCCACAGATACGCAGTATTTT. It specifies CASSISGGATDTQYF.

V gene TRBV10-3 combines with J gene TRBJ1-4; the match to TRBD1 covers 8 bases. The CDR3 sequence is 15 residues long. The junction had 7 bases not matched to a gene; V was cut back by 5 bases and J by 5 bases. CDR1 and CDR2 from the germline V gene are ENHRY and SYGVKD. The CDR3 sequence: CAISSDRVGNEKLFF. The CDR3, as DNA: TGTGCCATCAGTTCGGACAGGGTCGGAAATGAAAAACTGTTTTTT.

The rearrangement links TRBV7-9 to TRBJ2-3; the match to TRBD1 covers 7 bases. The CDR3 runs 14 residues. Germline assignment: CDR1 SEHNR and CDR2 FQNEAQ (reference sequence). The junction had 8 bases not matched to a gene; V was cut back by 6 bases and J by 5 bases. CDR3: CASRREGAGDTQYF. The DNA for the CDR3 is TGTGCCAGCAGGAGAGAGGGGGCAGGAGATACGCAGTATTTT.

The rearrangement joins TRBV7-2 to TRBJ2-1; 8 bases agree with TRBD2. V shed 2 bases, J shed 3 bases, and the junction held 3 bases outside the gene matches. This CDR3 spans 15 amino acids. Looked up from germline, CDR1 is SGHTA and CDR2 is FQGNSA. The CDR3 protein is CASSLPLADYNEQFF. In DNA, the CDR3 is TGTGCCAGCAGCTTACCACTAGCGGACTACAATGAGCAGTTCTTC.

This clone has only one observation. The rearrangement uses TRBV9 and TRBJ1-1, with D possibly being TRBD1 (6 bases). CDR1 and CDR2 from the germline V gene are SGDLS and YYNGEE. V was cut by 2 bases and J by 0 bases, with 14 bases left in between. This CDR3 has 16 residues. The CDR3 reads CASSVAGAGMNTEAFF. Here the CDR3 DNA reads TGTGCCAGCAGCGTCGCAGGGGCGGGTATGAACACTGAAGCTTTCTTT.

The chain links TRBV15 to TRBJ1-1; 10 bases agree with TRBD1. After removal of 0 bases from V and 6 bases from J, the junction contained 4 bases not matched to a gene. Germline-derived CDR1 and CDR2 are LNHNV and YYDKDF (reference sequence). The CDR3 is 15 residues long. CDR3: CATSREGTGASEAFF. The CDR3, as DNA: TGTGCCACCAGCAGAGAAGGGACAGGGGCCTCTGAAGCTTTCTTT.

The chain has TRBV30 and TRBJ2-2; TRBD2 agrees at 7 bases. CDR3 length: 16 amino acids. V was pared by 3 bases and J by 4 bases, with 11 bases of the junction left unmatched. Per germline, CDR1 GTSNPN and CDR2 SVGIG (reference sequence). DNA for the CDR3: TGTGCCTGGAGCAAAGCGGGATCCTGGGGCACCGGGGAGCTGTTTTTT. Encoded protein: CAWSKAGSWGTGELFF.

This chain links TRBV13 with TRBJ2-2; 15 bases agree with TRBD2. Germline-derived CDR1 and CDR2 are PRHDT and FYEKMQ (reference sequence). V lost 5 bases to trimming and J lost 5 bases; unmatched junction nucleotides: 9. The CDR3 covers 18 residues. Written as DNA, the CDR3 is TGTGCCAGCAGCGTCGGGACTAGCGGGAGGAGGGTGACCGGGGAGCTGTTTTTT. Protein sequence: CASSVGTSGRRVTGELFF.

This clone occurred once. CDR3 in DNA: TGCAGTGCTAGTTTAACACAGGGGAGCAATCAGCCCCAGCATTTT. This codes for CSASLTQGSNQPQHF. V gene TRBV20-1 combines with J gene TRBJ1-5; 7 bases are a match to TRBD1. Germline trimming cut 3 bases from V and 1 base from J; bases unmatched to any gene: 6. The CDR3 totals 15 residues. Germline values: CDR1 DFQATT, CDR2 SNEGSKA (reference sequence).